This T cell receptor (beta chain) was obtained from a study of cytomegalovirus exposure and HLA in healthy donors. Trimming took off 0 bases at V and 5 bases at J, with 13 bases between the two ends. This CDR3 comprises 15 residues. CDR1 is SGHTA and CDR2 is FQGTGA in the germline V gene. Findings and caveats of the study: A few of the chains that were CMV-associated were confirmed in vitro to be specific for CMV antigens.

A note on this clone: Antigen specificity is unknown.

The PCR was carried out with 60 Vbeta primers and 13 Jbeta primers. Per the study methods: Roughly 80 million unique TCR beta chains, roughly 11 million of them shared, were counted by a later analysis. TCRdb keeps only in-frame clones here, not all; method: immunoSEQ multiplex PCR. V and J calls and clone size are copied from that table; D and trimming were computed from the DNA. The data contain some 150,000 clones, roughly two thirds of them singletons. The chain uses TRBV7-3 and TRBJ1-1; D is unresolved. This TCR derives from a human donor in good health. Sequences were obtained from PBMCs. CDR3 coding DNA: TGTGCCAGCAGCTTAACGGGAGGGTTGGGTACTGAAGCTTTCTTT. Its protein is CASSLTGGLGTEAFF.